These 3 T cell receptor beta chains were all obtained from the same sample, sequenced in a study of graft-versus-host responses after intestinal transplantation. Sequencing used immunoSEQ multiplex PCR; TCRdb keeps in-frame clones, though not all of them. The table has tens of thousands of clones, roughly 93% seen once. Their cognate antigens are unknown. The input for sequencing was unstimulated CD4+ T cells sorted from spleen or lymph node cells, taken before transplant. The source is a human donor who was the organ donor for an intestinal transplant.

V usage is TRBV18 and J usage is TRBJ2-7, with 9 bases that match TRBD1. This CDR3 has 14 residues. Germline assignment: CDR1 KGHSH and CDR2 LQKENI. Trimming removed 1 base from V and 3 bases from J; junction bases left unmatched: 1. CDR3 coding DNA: TGTGCCAGCTCACCACGGGACAGGGACTACGAGCAGTACTTC. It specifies CASSPRDRDYEQYF.

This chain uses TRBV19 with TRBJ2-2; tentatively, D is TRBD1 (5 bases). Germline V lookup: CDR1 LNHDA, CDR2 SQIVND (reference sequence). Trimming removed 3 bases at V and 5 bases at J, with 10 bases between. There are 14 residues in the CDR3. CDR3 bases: TGTGCCAGTAGTATTCAGGGAAGGACCGGGGAGCTGTTTTTT. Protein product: CASSIQGRTGELFF.

The CDR3 coding sequence is TGTGCCAGCAGCTCTGCGGGGGCCACTGGTCGGTTCTTC. Its translation is CASSSAGATGRFF. The chain carries TRBV5-4 and TRBJ2-1, with D tentatively TRBD2 (7 bases). The CDR3 covers 13 residues. Deletions cut 3 bases from V and 15 bases from J, with 19 bases between. CDR1 and CDR2 from the germline V gene are SGHNT and YYREEE (reference sequence).